This TCR beta chain was captured by sequencing in a study of CD8+ T cells in alopecia areata. Across the whole study: Each of the treated patients was given oral tofacitinib, 5 to 10 mg twice daily, for moderate-to-severe alopecia areata.

A single count supports this clone. Its cognate antigen is unknown. Sequencing relied on a cDNA template that was reverse transcribed from extracted RNA. Profiled with immunoSEQ multiplex PCR; TCRdb holds only in-frame clones, not every one. The sample holds some 120,000 clones, under 65% seen once. Stated treatment: oral pan-JAK inhibitor, 5-10 mg twice daily. Findings and limits, study-wide: Many expanded lesional clones persisted in scalp and blood during tofacitinib. Administration of tofacitinib significantly diminished scalp clonality and expanded CD8+ clones within the top 100. Clonality was higher in lesional than normal scalp, especially in alopecia totalis/universalis.

This CDR3 has 11 residues. Germline V gene lookup returns CDR1 SGHNT and CDR2 YENEEA. Trimming pared 4 bases from V and 6 bases from J, leaving 6 bases between. The origin of this receptor is a human donor with alopecia areata. The chain has TRBV11-3 and TRBJ1-2; no firm D call. Material: CD4+ T cells sorted from blood, obtained at week 4, from a patient treated with tofacitinib. The CDR3 protein is CASSSRNGYTF. In nucleotides, the CDR3 is TGTGCCAGCAGCTCGAGAAATGGCTACACCTTC.